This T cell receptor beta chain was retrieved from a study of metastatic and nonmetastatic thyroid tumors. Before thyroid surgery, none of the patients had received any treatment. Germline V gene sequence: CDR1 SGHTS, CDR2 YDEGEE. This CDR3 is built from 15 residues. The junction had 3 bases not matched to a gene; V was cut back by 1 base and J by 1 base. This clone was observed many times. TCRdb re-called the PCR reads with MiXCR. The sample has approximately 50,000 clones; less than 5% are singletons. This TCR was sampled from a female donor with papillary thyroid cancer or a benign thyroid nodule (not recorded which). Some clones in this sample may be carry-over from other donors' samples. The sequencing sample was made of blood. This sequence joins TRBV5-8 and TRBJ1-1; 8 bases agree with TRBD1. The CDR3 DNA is TGTGCCAGCAGCTTGACCGGACAGGGGAACACTGAAGCTTTCTTT. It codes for CASSLTGQGNTEAFF. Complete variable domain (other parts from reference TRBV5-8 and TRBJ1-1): EAGVTQSPTHLIKTRGQQATLRCSPISGHTSVYWYQQALGLGLQFLLWYDEGEERNRGNFPPRFSGRQFPNYSSELNVNALELEDSALYLCASSLTGQGNTEAFFGQGTRLTVV.